Listed below are T cell receptor beta chains from one sample, sequenced in a study of Ad26.COV2.S vaccination and SARS-CoV-2 variants. The repertoire was sequenced with immunoSEQ multiplex PCR; TCRdb's copy has only in-frame clones and lacks some. The table includes about 350,000 clones, roughly 94% detected once. The input for sequencing was peripheral blood, taken after recovery from COVID-19. These receptor sequences come from a human donor who had recovered from COVID-19. The CDR3 runs from the conserved cysteine through the conserved F or W. The D gene is left open where the match is weak. Not all rows give a size; the values are once, few, many and, for expanded clones, a class.

d_call: .
j_call: TRBJ1-2
v_call: TRBV5-4
clone_size: once
cdr3_aa: CASSLGQAHTF
cdr3_nt: TGTGCCAGCAGCTTGGGACAGGCCCACACCTTC

d_call: .
j_call: TRBJ1-2
v_call: TRBV5-1
clone_size: .
cdr3_aa: CASSLTGQNYGYTF
cdr3_nt: TGCGCCAGCAGCTTAACAGGTCAGAACTATGGCTACACCTTC

d_call: TRBD1
j_call: TRBJ1-2
v_call: TRBV13
clone_size: .
cdr3_aa: CASRLGQGAGYGYTF
cdr3_nt: TGTGCCAGCAGACTGGGACAGGGGGCTGGCTATGGCTACACCTTC

d_call: TRBD2
j_call: TRBJ2-3
v_call: TRBV7-3
clone_size: .
cdr3_aa: CATSLAGGQADTQYF
cdr3_nt: TGTGCCACCTCCCTAGCGGGGGGGCAAGCAGATACGCAGTATTTT

d_call: .
j_call: TRBJ2-6
v_call: TRBV18
clone_size: .
cdr3_aa: CASSLSLGLGGANVLTF
cdr3_nt: TGTGCCAGCTCCCTTTCGCTGGGGCTGGGGGGGGCCAACGTCCTGACTTTC

d_call: .
j_call: TRBJ2-5
v_call: TRBV19
clone_size: .
cdr3_aa: CASSTNLLETQYF
cdr3_nt: TGTGCCAGTAGTACCAACCTCCTGGAGACCCAGTACTTC

d_call: TRBD2
j_call: TRBJ2-1
v_call: TRBV29-1
clone_size: .
cdr3_aa: CSVEERLAAYNEQFF
cdr3_nt: TGCAGCGTTGAAGAGAGGCTAGCGGCATACAATGAGCAGTTCTTC

d_call: .
j_call: TRBJ1-4
v_call: TRBV7-9
clone_size: .
cdr3_aa: CASSLVAGPPREKLFF
cdr3_nt: TGTGCCAGCAGCTTAGTAGCGGGACCACCGAGAGAAAAACTGTTTTTT

d_call: TRBD2
j_call: TRBJ2-5
v_call: TRBV7-2
clone_size: .
cdr3_aa: CASSPGLAGGRETQYF
cdr3_nt: TGTGCCAGCAGCCCGGGACTAGCGGGGGGGCGGGAGACCCAGTACTTC

d_call: .
j_call: TRBJ1-5
v_call: TRBV5-8
clone_size: .
cdr3_aa: CASSRDSNQPQHF
cdr3_nt: TGTGCCAGCAGCCGGGACAGCAATCAGCCCCAGCATTTT

d_call: .
j_call: TRBJ2-1
v_call: TRBV6-5
clone_size: .
cdr3_aa: CASSRDAEGNEQFF
cdr3_nt: TGTGCCAGTTCCCGGGACGCCGAGGGCAATGAGCAGTTCTTC

d_call: .
j_call: TRBJ2-7
v_call: TRBV14
clone_size: .
cdr3_aa: CASSQEWSSYEQYF
cdr3_nt: TGTGCCAGCAGCCAGGAGTGGAGCTCCTACGAGCAGTACTTC

d_call: TRBD1
j_call: TRBJ1-1
v_call: TRBV14
clone_size: .
cdr3_aa: CASSSLQGAEAFF
cdr3_nt: TGTGCCAGCAGCTCCCTTCAGGGGGCCGAAGCTTTCTTT

d_call: .
j_call: TRBJ2-5
v_call: TRBV5-1
clone_size: .
cdr3_aa: CASSLVGRTQETQYF
cdr3_nt: TGCGCCAGCAGCTTGGTAGGCAGGACCCAAGAGACCCAGTACTTC

d_call: .
j_call: TRBJ1-1
v_call: TRBV12-3/TRBV12-4
clone_size: .
cdr3_aa: CASKGTPTEAFF
cdr3_nt: TGTGCCAGCAAGGGGACACCCACTGAAGCTTTCTTT

d_call: TRBD1
j_call: TRBJ2-3
v_call: TRBV5-1
clone_size: once
cdr3_aa: CASSSSDRADTQYF
cdr3_nt: TGCGCCAGCAGTTCCTCCGACAGGGCAGATACGCAGTATTTT

d_call: .
j_call: TRBJ2-7
v_call: TRBV11-2
clone_size: .
cdr3_aa: CASSWGDSYEQYF
cdr3_nt: TGTGCCAGCAGCTGGGGGGACTCCTACGAGCAGTACTTC

d_call: .
j_call: TRBJ1-1
v_call: TRBV29-1
clone_size: .
cdr3_aa: CSVGLGSSLNTEAFF
cdr3_nt: TGCAGCGTTGGGTTGGGCAGTTCACTAAACACTGAAGCTTTCTTT

d_call: TRBD2
j_call: TRBJ2-5
v_call: TRBV5-1
clone_size: .
cdr3_aa: CASSLELAGGRETQYF
cdr3_nt: TGCGCCAGCAGCTTGGAACTAGCGGGGGGGCGAGAGACCCAGTACTTC

d_call: .
j_call: TRBJ2-7
v_call: TRBV4-3
clone_size: .
cdr3_aa: CASSHSSGGTYEQYF
cdr3_nt: TGCGCCAGCAGCCACTCTTCAGGGGGGACTTACGAGCAGTACTTC

d_call: .
j_call: TRBJ1-1
v_call: TRBV7-9
clone_size: .
cdr3_aa: CASTGGNTEAFF
cdr3_nt: TGTGCCAGCACCGGGGGGAACACTGAAGCTTTCTTT

d_call: .
j_call: TRBJ1-1
v_call: TRBV7-9
clone_size: .
cdr3_aa: CASSLLGKEGRTEAFF
cdr3_nt: TGTGCCAGCAGCTTACTCGGTAAGGAGGGAAGGACTGAAGCTTTCTTT

d_call: .
j_call: TRBJ2-7
v_call: TRBV27
clone_size: .
cdr3_aa: CASSRGGLTYEQYF
cdr3_nt: TGTGCCAGCAGTAGGGGGGGGCTGACCTACGAGCAGTACTTC

d_call: TRBD2
j_call: TRBJ2-3
v_call: TRBV9
clone_size: .
cdr3_aa: CASTLGPGGQDTQYF
cdr3_nt: TGTGCCAGCACCCTAGGTCCGGGGGGGCAAGATACGCAGTATTTT

d_call: .
j_call: TRBJ1-2
v_call: TRBV3-1/TRBV3-2
clone_size: .
cdr3_aa: CASSQDRRGPPTNYGYTF
cdr3_nt: TGTGCCAGCAGCCAAGACCGGCGGGGGCCCCCTACTAACTATGGCTACACCTTC

d_call: TRBD1
j_call: TRBJ2-3
v_call: TRBV3-1/TRBV3-2
clone_size: .
cdr3_aa: CASSQGGTGERVAQYF
cdr3_nt: TGTGCCAGCAGCCAAGGGGGGACAGGGGAGAGGGTCGCGCAGTATTTT

d_call: .
j_call: TRBJ2-7
v_call: TRBV24-1
clone_size: .
cdr3_aa: CATSDLGPGNSSSYEQYF
cdr3_nt: TGTGCCACCAGTGATCTAGGCCCCGGGAACAGTAGCTCCTACGAGCAGTACTTC

d_call: .
j_call: TRBJ1-6
v_call: TRBV4-1
clone_size: .
cdr3_aa: CASSQVPGGGRTPLHF
cdr3_nt: TGCGCCAGCAGCCAAGTCCCCGGCGGGGGGCGGACACCCCTCCACTTT

d_call: TRBD2
j_call: TRBJ2-5
v_call: TRBV6-2/TRBV6-3
clone_size: .
cdr3_aa: CASSYSRGKETQYF
cdr3_nt: TGTGCCAGCAGTTACTCGCGGGGGAAAGAGACCCAGTACTTC

d_call: TRBD2
j_call: TRBJ2-1
v_call: TRBV3-1/TRBV3-2
clone_size: once
cdr3_aa: CVTGGPYNEQFF
cdr3_nt: TGTGTAACGGGGGGGCCCTACAATGAGCAGTTCTTC

d_call: .
j_call: TRBJ1-2
v_call: TRBV7-2
clone_size: .
cdr3_aa: CASSLVIGSTLYGYTF
cdr3_nt: TGTGCCAGCAGCTTAGTTATAGGGTCCACTCTCTATGGCTACACCTTC

d_call: .
j_call: TRBJ1-2
v_call: TRBV27
clone_size: .
cdr3_aa: CASSFLQGMPYGYTF
cdr3_nt: TGTGCCAGCAGTTTCCTGCAGGGGATGCCCTATGGCTACACCTTC

d_call: .
j_call: TRBJ1-6
v_call: TRBV28
clone_size: .
cdr3_aa: CASSYQVRNSPLHF
cdr3_nt: TGTGCCAGCAGTTACCAGGTCCGTAATTCACCCCTCCACTTT

d_call: TRBD2
j_call: TRBJ2-7
v_call: TRBV6-5
clone_size: .
cdr3_aa: CASTSGGALLEQYF
cdr3_nt: TGTGCCAGTACTAGCGGGGGGGCCCTATTGGAGCAGTACTTC

d_call: .
j_call: TRBJ1-1
v_call: TRBV29-1
clone_size: .
cdr3_aa: CSVEDRGHRRTEAFF
cdr3_nt: TGCAGCGTTGAAGATCGGGGGCATCGCCGGACTGAAGCTTTCTTT

d_call: .
j_call: TRBJ1-6
v_call: TRBV12-3/TRBV12-4
clone_size: .
cdr3_aa: CASSRVGDSPLHF
cdr3_nt: TGTGCCAGCAGCAGGGTAGGCGATTCACCCCTCCACTTT

d_call: .
j_call: TRBJ1-6
v_call: TRBV5-1
clone_size: .
cdr3_aa: CASSWDVASSYNSPLHF
cdr3_nt: TGCGCCAGCAGCTGGGATGTGGCTAGCTCCTATAATTCACCCCTCCACTTT

d_call: TRBD1
j_call: TRBJ2-1
v_call: TRBV4-3
clone_size: .
cdr3_aa: CASSQEVTGQDFDEQFF
cdr3_nt: TGCGCCAGCAGCCAAGAAGTCACAGGACAGGATTTCGATGAGCAGTTCTTC

d_call: .
j_call: TRBJ2-7
v_call: TRBV10-3
clone_size: .
cdr3_aa: CAISGGNEQYF
cdr3_nt: TGTGCCATCAGTGGCGGCAACGAGCAGTACTTC

d_call: TRBD1
j_call: TRBJ2-7
v_call: TRBV7-2
clone_size: .
cdr3_aa: CASSSPGQSSYEQYF
cdr3_nt: TGTGCCAGCAGCTCTCCGGGACAGAGCTCCTACGAGCAGTACTTC

d_call: .
j_call: TRBJ1-1
v_call: TRBV13
clone_size: once
cdr3_aa: CASSLAGRPEAFF
cdr3_nt: TGTGCCAGCAGCTTAGCGGGTCGGCCTGAAGCTTTCTTT

d_call: TRBD2
j_call: TRBJ2-5
v_call: TRBV24-1
clone_size: .
cdr3_aa: CATSDAGGSGETQYF
cdr3_nt: TGTGCCACCAGTGATGCGGGAGGATCCGGGGAGACCCAGTACTTC

d_call: .
j_call: TRBJ2-7
v_call: TRBV11-2
clone_size: .
cdr3_aa: CASSQLLSEQYF
cdr3_nt: TGTGCCAGCAGCCAGCTGCTATCCGAGCAGTACTTC

d_call: TRBD2
j_call: TRBJ2-1
v_call: TRBV9
clone_size: .
cdr3_aa: CASSVGVPGGSGGSYNEQFF
cdr3_nt: TGTGCCAGCAGCGTAGGGGTCCCCGGTGGTAGCGGGGGCTCCTACAATGAGCAGTTCTTC

d_call: .
j_call: TRBJ2-3
v_call: TRBV12-3/TRBV12-4
clone_size: .
cdr3_aa: CASARGPTDTQYF
cdr3_nt: TGTGCCAGCGCCAGGGGTCCCACAGATACGCAGTATTTT

d_call: .
j_call: TRBJ1-1
v_call: TRBV6-6
clone_size: .
cdr3_aa: CASSSPHPFF
cdr3_nt: TGTGCCAGCAGTTCCCCTCACCCTTTCTTT

d_call: .
j_call: TRBJ1-3
v_call: TRBV29-1
clone_size: .
cdr3_aa: CSVVSTTELGRSSGNTIYF
cdr3_nt: TGCAGCGTTGTATCTACAACCGAACTGGGACGGTCCTCTGGAAACACCATATATTTT

d_call: .
j_call: TRBJ1-1
v_call: TRBV21-1
clone_size: .
cdr3_aa: CASTPDRGRVRTEAFF
cdr3_nt: TGTGCCAGCACACCCGACAGGGGGCGAGTTCGGACCGAAGCTTTCTTT

d_call: .
j_call: TRBJ2-2
v_call: TRBV12-3/TRBV12-4
clone_size: .
cdr3_aa: CASQFIGTGELFF
cdr3_nt: TGTGCCAGCCAGTTTATTGGGACCGGGGAGCTGTTTTTT

d_call: .
j_call: TRBJ2-5
v_call: TRBV2
clone_size: .
cdr3_aa: CASSVGSGRETQYF
cdr3_nt: TGTGCCAGCAGTGTGGGCAGCGGTCGGGAGACCCAGTACTTC

d_call: .
j_call: TRBJ2-3
v_call: TRBV11-2
clone_size: .
cdr3_aa: CASSLEGITDTQYF
cdr3_nt: TGTGCCAGCAGCTTAGAGGGGATCACAGATACGCAGTATTTT

d_call: TRBD1
j_call: TRBJ1-2
v_call: TRBV19
clone_size: .
cdr3_aa: CASTDGSGDSWFPNYGYTF
cdr3_nt: TGTGCCAGTACCGATGGCTCGGGGGACAGTTGGTTTCCTAACTATGGCTACACCTTC

d_call: .
j_call: TRBJ2-5
v_call: TRBV12-5
clone_size: .
cdr3_aa: CASDRGTQETQYF
cdr3_nt: TGTGCTAGTGACCGGGGAACACAAGAGACCCAGTACTTC

d_call: TRBD2
j_call: TRBJ2-2
v_call: TRBV7-8
clone_size: .
cdr3_aa: CASSSGLAGGLGGELFF
cdr3_nt: TGTGCCAGCAGCTCGGGACTAGCGGGGGGGCTTGGCGGGGAGCTGTTTTTT

d_call: TRBD2
j_call: TRBJ2-5
v_call: TRBV13
clone_size: .
cdr3_aa: CASSHRTSGGKTQYF
cdr3_nt: TGTGCCAGCAGCCACAGGACTAGCGGGGGCAAGACCCAGTACTTC

d_call: .
j_call: TRBJ1-5
v_call: TRBV6-6
clone_size: .
cdr3_aa: CASSYRGAENQPQHF
cdr3_nt: TGTGCCAGCAGTTACAGGGGGGCTGAAAATCAGCCCCAGCATTTT

d_call: .
j_call: TRBJ1-5
v_call: TRBV28
clone_size: .
cdr3_aa: CASTEFSGGVLPQHF
cdr3_nt: TGTGCCAGCACCGAGTTCTCTGGGGGGGTGTTGCCCCAGCATTTT